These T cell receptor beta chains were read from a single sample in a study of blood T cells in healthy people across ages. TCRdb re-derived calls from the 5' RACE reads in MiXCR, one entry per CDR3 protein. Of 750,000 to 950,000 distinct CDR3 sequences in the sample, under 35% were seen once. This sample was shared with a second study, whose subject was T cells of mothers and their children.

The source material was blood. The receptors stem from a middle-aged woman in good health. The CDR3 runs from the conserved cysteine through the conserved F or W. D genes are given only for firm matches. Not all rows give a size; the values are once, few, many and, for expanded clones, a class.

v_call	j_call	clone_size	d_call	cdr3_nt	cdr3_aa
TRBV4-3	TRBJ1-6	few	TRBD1	TGCGCCAGCAGCCAAGAGGGGACAGGTTATTCACCCCTCCACTTT	CASSQEGTGYSPLHF
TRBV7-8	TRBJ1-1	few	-	TGTGCCAGCAGCCTAGGGGAGCCGGGGGGCACTGAAGCTTTCTTT	CASSLGEPGGTEAFF
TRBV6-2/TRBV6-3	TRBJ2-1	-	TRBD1	TGTGCCATCTCCGAGGGGGCCGGATTTAGCTCCTACAATGAGCAGTTCTTC	CAISEGAGFSSYNEQFF
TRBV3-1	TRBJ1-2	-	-	TGTGCCAGCAGCCAAGAGCCGCAGGGAAACTATGGCTACACCTTC	CASSQEPQGNYGYTF
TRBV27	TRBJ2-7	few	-	TGTGCCACCGCCCCCCCCGAGCAGTACTTC	CATAPPEQYF
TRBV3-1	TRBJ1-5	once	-	TGTGCCAGCAGCCAAGATAGGGTCGGGGCCCAGCATTTT	CASSQDRVGAQHF
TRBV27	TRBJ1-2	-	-	TGTGCCAGCAGTTTATCGGGACCATTCTGTGGCTACACCTTC	CASSLSGPFCGYTF
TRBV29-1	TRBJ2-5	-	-	TGCAGCATTGAGCCCAAGGAGTTCCGCCAAGAGACCCAGTACTTC	CSIEPKEFRQETQYF
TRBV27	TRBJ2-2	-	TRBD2	TGTGCCAGCAGCCATAGACTAGCGGGAACACCCGGGGAGCTGTTTTTT	CASSHRLAGTPGELFF
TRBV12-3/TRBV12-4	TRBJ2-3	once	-	TGTGCCAGCAGTATAAGAGGGCCAGCAGATACGCAGTATTTT	CASSIRGPADTQYF
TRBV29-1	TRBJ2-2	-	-	TGCAGCGTTGAAGTATTGGGCAGGGGTACATCCGGCGAGCTGTTTTTT	CSVEVLGRGTSGELFF
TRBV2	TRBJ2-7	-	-	TGTGCCAGCAAAAGCTCCTCCTACAATGAGCAGTACTTC	CASKSSSYNEQYF
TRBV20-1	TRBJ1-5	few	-	TGCAGTGCTGAGTCGGGTTTACGGGATCAGCCCCAGCATTTT	CSAESGLRDQPQHF
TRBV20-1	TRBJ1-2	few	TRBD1	TGCAGTGGAGAGGACAGGGGGCTCTATGGCTACACCTTC	CSGEDRGLYGYTF
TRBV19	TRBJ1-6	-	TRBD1	TGTGCCGGTAGCGGGACAGGGGAAAGTTTACCCCTCCACTTT	CAGSGTGESLPLHF
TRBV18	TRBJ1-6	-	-	TGTGCCAGCTCACCGAACGTAGGCTTTGGAAATTCACCCCTCCACTTT	CASSPNVGFGNSPLHF
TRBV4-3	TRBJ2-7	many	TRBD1	TGCGCCAGCAGCCCCTATGGACAGGGGGCCTACGAGCAGTACTTC	CASSPYGQGAYEQYF
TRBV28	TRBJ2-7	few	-	TGTGCCAGCAGTTTAAATTGGCAAACTGGCTACGAGCAGTACTTC	CASSLNWQTGYEQYF
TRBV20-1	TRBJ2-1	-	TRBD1	TGTAGTGCTAGACGCGAAAGGGACAGTTACAATGAGCAGTTCTTC	CSARRERDSYNEQFF
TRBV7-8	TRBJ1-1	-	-	TGTGCCAGCAGTTACAGGCCTTCAGGCACTGAAGCTTTCTTT	CASSYRPSGTEAFF
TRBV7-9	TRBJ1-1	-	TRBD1	TGTGCCAGCAGCTTAAAGGACAGGGACACTGAAGCTTTCTTT	CASSLKDRDTEAFF
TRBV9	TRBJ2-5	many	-	TGTGCCAGCAGCGTAGGACAGGCCAAGGGGGAGACCCAGTACTTC	CASSVGQAKGETQYF
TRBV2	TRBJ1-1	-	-	TGTGCCAGCAGTGTCCAATACCCTGAAGCTTTCTTT	CASSVQYPEAFF
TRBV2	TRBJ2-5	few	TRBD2	TGTGCCAGCAGTGAGCGTTTCGTAGCGGGGGGGGAAGAGACCCAGTACTTC	CASSERFVAGGEETQYF
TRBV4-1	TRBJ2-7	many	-	TGCGCCAGCAGCTCGAAGATTACGGACTACGAGCAGTACTTC	CASSSKITDYEQYF
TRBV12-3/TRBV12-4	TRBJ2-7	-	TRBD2	TGTGCCAGCAGTTTAACTAGCGGGGGATCCTACGAGGAGTACTTC	CASSLTSGGSYEEYF
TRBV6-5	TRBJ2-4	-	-	TGTGTCAGCAGCGACAGGAGCGAACAGTACTTC	CVSSDRSEQYF
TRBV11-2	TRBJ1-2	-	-	TGTGCCAGCAGCTCCTTACAGAGAAAATTTGGCTACACCTTC	CASSSLQRKFGYTF
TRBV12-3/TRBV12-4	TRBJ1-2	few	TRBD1	TGTGCCAGCAGTTCCGATTGGACAGGGCAAGGCTACACCTTC	CASSSDWTGQGYTF
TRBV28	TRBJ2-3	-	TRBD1	TGTGCCAGCACTCCGACGGTACGGACAGGGGGCAAGTCAGATACGCAGTATTTT	CASTPTVRTGGKSDTQYF
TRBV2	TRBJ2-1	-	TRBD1	TGTGCCAGCGGGACAGGGGCCAGGAATGAGCAGTTCTTC	CASGTGARNEQFF
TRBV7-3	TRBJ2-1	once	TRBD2	TGTGCCAGCAGCTCCTTACCAGAAGCTAGCGGGGTGTCCGATGAGCAGTTCTTC	CASSSLPEASGVSDEQFF
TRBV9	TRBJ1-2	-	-	TGTGCCAGCAGCGTAGGGGGGGGGTCCGATAACTATGGCTACACCTTC	CASSVGGGSDNYGYTF
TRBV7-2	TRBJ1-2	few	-	TGTGCCAGCAGCTTAGCGGTTCGGGGGGCTGGGTATGGCTACACCTTC	CASSLAVRGAGYGYTF